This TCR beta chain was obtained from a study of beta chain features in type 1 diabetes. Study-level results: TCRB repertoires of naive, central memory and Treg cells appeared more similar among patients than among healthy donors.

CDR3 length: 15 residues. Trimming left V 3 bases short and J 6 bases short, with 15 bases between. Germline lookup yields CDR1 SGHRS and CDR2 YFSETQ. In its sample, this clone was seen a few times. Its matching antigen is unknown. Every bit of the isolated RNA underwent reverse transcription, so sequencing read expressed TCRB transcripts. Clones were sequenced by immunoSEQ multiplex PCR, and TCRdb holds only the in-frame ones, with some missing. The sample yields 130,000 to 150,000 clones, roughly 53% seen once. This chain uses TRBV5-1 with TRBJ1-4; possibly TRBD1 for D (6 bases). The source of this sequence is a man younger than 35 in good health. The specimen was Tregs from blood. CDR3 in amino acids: CASSSQTGKYEKLFF. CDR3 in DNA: TGCGCCAGCAGCTCGCAAACAGGGAAGTATGAAAAACTGTTTTTT.